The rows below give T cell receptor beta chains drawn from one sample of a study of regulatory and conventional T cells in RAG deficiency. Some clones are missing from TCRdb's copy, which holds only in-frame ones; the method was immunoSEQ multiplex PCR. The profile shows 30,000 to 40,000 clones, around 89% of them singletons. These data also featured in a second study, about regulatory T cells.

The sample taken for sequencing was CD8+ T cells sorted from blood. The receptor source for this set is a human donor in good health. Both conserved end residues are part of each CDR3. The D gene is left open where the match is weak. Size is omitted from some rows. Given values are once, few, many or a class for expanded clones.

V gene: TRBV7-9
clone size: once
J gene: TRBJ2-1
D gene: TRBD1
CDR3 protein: CASSHQGVEIYVEQFF
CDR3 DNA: TGTGCCAGCAGCCACCAGGGGGTCGAGATATACGTTGAGCAGTTCTTC

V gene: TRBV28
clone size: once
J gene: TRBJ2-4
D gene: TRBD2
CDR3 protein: CASSTPAGTSGDIQYF
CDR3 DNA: TGTGCCAGCAGTACCCCCGCCGGGACTAGTGGGGACATTCAGTACTTC

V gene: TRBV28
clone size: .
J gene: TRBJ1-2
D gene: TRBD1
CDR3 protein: CASSFGGQGGTF
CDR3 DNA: TGTGCCAGCAGTTTTGGGGGACAGGGGGGCACCTTC

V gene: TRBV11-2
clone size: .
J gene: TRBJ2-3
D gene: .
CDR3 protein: CASSPRGGATNTDTQYF
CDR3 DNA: TGTGCCAGCAGCCCACGAGGGGGGGCGACAAACACAGATACGCAGTATTTT

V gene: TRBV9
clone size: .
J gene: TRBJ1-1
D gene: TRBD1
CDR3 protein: CASSAQGAKAEAFF
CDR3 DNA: TGTGCCAGCAGCGCTCAGGGGGCTAAGGCTGAAGCTTTCTTT

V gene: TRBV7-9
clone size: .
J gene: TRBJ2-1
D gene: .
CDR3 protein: CASSPSGGSGNEQFF
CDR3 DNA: TGTGCCAGCAGCCCCAGTGGGGGCTCGGGGAATGAGCAGTTCTTC

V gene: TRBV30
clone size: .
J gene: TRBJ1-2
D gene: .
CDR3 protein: CAWSRRRAYGYTF
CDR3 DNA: TGTGCCTGGAGTCGACGGCGGGCCTATGGCTACACCTTC

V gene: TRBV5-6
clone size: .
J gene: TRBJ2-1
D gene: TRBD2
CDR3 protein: CASSLGTSSYNEQFF
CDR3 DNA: TGTGCCAGCAGCTTGGGGACTAGCAGTTACAATGAGCAGTTCTTC

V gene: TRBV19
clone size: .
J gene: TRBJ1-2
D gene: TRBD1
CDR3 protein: CASSISDRAGNYGYTF
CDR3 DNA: TGTGCCAGTAGTATAAGCGACAGGGCGGGGAACTATGGCTACACCTTC

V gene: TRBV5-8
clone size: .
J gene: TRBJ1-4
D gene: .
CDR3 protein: CASSPGTRTEKLFF
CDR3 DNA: TGTGCCAGCAGCCCGGGAACCAGAACAGAAAAACTGTTTTTT

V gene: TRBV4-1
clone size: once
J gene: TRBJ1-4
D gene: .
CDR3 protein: CASSHLNTDYNEKLFF
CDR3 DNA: TGCGCCAGCAGCCATCTTAACACGGACTATAATGAAAAACTGTTTTTT

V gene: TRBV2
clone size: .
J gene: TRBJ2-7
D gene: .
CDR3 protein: CASRELSYEQYF
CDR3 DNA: TGTGCCAGCAGGGAGTTGAGTTACGAGCAGTACTTC

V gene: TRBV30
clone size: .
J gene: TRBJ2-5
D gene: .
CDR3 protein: CAWSVQISSWEETQYF
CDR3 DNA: TGTGCCTGGAGTGTACAAATCTCTTCTTGGGAGGAGACCCAGTACTTC